This is a list of T cell receptor beta chains from one sample in a study of blood T cell repertoires in COVID-19. Clones were read by immunoSEQ multiplex PCR, and TCRdb kept only the in-frame ones, dropping some. This sample carries about 59,000 clones, 65% to 80% of them seen once, and the ten largest clones take roughly 10%. Material for sequencing was peripheral blood. The receptors originated from a human donor in a cohort sampled during active COVID-19. Each CDR3 is given with its conserved first and last residue. Each record gives: J gene, clone size, D gene, V gene, CDR3 DNA, CDR3 protein. The D gene is left open where the match is weak. Part of the rows lack a size; the others show once, few, many or a class for expanded clones.

>TRBJ2-6|.|TRBD1|TRBV7-9
TGTGCCAGCAGCAAAGGGACAGGGGGCTCTGGGGCCAACGTCCTGACTTTC
CASSKGTGGSGANVLTF
>TRBJ2-2|once|TRBD2|TRBV28
TGTGCCAGCAGTTCCTCAACCGAACTAGCGGGGGGAACCGGGGAGCTGTTTTTT
CASSSSTELAGGTGELFF
>TRBJ2-5|.|.|TRBV6-2/TRBV6-3
TGTGCCAGCAGTTCAGCCACGTGGGACTTGCAAGAGACCCAGTACTTC
CASSSATWDLQETQYF
>TRBJ2-1|few|.|TRBV5-4
TGTGCCAGCAGCTTCTCCAATGAGCAGTTCTTC
CASSFSNEQFF
>TRBJ1-3|few|.|TRBV7-9
TGTGCCAGCAGCTCATCGGACACGGCAGTCTCTGGAAACACCATATATTTT
CASSSSDTAVSGNTIYF
>TRBJ2-2|many|.|TRBV5-6
TGTGCCAGCAGCCTGGACAGTTCGAACACCGGGGAGCTGTTTTTT
CASSLDSSNTGELFF
>TRBJ2-3|.|TRBD2|TRBV4-3
TGCGCCAGCAGCCAAGATAGCGGGAGGGCTTACACAGATACGCAGTATTTT
CASSQDSGRAYTDTQYF
>TRBJ2-4|.|.|TRBV12-3/TRBV12-4
TGTGCCAGCAGTTTCGGGGAAAACATTCAGTACTTC
CASSFGENIQYF
>TRBJ2-1|.|TRBD2|TRBV7-6
TGTGCCAGCAGCTTAGTAGGTGGACTAGACTCCTACAATGAGCAGTTCTTC
CASSLVGGLDSYNEQFF
>TRBJ2-3|few|.|TRBV5-1
TGCGCCAGCAGCTTGGACTCGCGAACAGATACGCAGTATTTT
CASSLDSRTDTQYF
>TRBJ2-5|.|TRBD2|TRBV9
TGTGCCAGCAGCGTAGGGACTAGCGGGAACCAAGAGACCCAGTACTTC
CASSVGTSGNQETQYF
>TRBJ2-1|.|.|TRBV4-2
TGTGCCAGCAGCCCGCCCGACAGGCAGAGTGAGCAGTTCTTC
CASSPPDRQSEQFF
>TRBJ2-3|.|.|TRBV30
TGTGCCTGGAGTTATAGATCAGATACGCAGTATTTT
CAWSYRSDTQYF
>TRBJ1-6|.|TRBD1|TRBV10-2
TGCGCCAGCAGAATAACCGGGACAGGGGGTTCACCCCTCCACTTT
CASRITGTGGSPLHF
>TRBJ2-7|.|TRBD2|TRBV2
TGTGCCAGCAGTGCCTCGCGGGAGTTGCCCGAGCAGTACTTC
CASSASRELPEQYF
>TRBJ1-2|.|TRBD1|TRBV24-1
TGTGCCACCAGTGATCCCCACAGGGGTATAGATGGCTACACCTTC
CATSDPHRGIDGYTF
>TRBJ1-2|.|TRBD1|TRBV7-2
TGTGCCAGCAGCTCCGACAGGGGCTGGGGCTACACCTTC
CASSSDRGWGYTF
>TRBJ1-2|many|.|TRBV14
TGTGCCAGCAGGCCGACTGGGAACTATGGCTACACCTTC
CASRPTGNYGYTF
>TRBJ1-1|.|.|TRBV28
TGTGCCAGCAGCCCCTCCTCCGGGACACCTCCCATCGGTTTCTTT
CASSPSSGTPPIGFF
>TRBJ1-2|once|.|TRBV3-1/TRBV3-2
TGTGCCAGCAGCCAAGAGAGCCGGGCTAACTATGGCTACACCTTC
CASSQESRANYGYTF
>TRBJ2-3|.|.|TRBV7-8
TGTGCCAGCAGCTTACGACCAGGGGTTTTAGATACGCAGTATTTT
CASSLRPGVLDTQYF
>TRBJ1-1|once|.|TRBV4-1
TGCGCCAGCAGCCAAGCCGGGACACCAAGACGAACTGAAGCTTTCTTT
CASSQAGTPRRTEAFF
>TRBJ2-2|.|.|TRBV19
TGTGCCAGTAGTATTAGGCAGGGGTTAGAGCTGTTTTTT
CASSIRQGLELFF
>TRBJ1-4|.|.|TRBV13
TGTGCCAGCAGCCAGATAGGACAGAGGACTAATGAAAAACTGTTTTTT
CASSQIGQRTNEKLFF
>TRBJ1-2|.|.|TRBV24-1
TGTGCCACCAGTGATCCCTTCTATGGCTACACCTTC
CATSDPFYGYTF
>TRBJ1-2|.|.|TRBV27
TGTGCCAGCACCAACAGTGTGACAGCTTATGGCTACACCTTC
CASTNSVTAYGYTF
>TRBJ2-7|.|TRBD2|TRBV7-9
TGTGCCAGCAGCTTAATCGGGAGGGGCTCCTACGAGCAGTACTTC
CASSLIGRGSYEQYF
>TRBJ1-6|.|.|TRBV9
TGTGCCAGCAGCGTAGAGGGGCGCGAGAATTCACCCCTCCACTTT
CASSVEGRENSPLHF
>TRBJ2-5|few|TRBD2|TRBV29-1
TGCAGCGTTTTTCGCGGGAGAGGTTCGTCGGAGACCCAGTACTTC
CSVFRGRGSSETQYF
>TRBJ2-7|.|TRBD1|TRBV15
TGTGCCACCAGCGTCTGGGACAGGGCCCTCGAGCAGTACTTC
CATSVWDRALEQYF
>TRBJ1-1|.|.|TRBV5-6
TGTGCCAGCAGCTTGTGGTTTCGGGGACTCATGAACACTGAAGCTTTCTTT
CASSLWFRGLMNTEAFF
>TRBJ1-2|.|TRBD1|TRBV7-8
TGTGCCAGCAGCCAGGGGGCCAACTATGGCTACACCTTC
CASSQGANYGYTF
>TRBJ2-3|.|TRBD1|TRBV27
TGTGCCAGCGGGTACCGGGACAGTAGCACAGATACGCAGTATTTT
CASGYRDSSTDTQYF
>TRBJ1-1|.|.|TRBV5-1
TGCGCCAGCAGCCTCACAACGAAGAACACTGAAGCTTTCTTT
CASSLTTKNTEAFF
>TRBJ2-3|.|TRBD2|TRBV7-9
TGTGCCAGCAGCACTAGCGGGGGGATTGGGCAGTATTTT
CASSTSGGIGQYF
>TRBJ2-3|.|.|TRBV11-2
TGTGCCAGCAGCCAGATTCGGGGGGATACGCAGTATTTT
CASSQIRGDTQYF
>TRBJ1-1|.|TRBD1|TRBV11-1
TGTGCCAGCAGCTTAAGGACAGGGACAAACACTGAAGCTTTCTTT
CASSLRTGTNTEAFF
>TRBJ1-2|.|.|TRBV18
TGTGCCAGCTCACCAACCGGGAACAGGGCCAATGGCTACACCTTC
CASSPTGNRANGYTF
>TRBJ2-7|.|TRBD1|TRBV19
TGTGCCAGTAGTCCGTCAGGGGGTCGCGAGCAGTACTTC
CASSPSGGREQYF
>TRBJ1-5|once|.|TRBV7-8
TGTGCCAGCAGCTTAGGGACCGGCGGGGACAATCAGCCCCAGCATTTT
CASSLGTGGDNQPQHF
>TRBJ2-7|.|TRBD1|TRBV11-2
TGTGCCAGCAGCTGGCCGGGACAGTCTTACGAGCAGTACTTC
CASSWPGQSYEQYF
>TRBJ1-5|.|.|TRBV5-1
TGCGCCAGCAGCTTGAATGGGGGCAATGGTCAGCCCCAGCATTTT
CASSLNGGNGQPQHF
>TRBJ2-3|.|TRBD2|TRBV7-6
TGTGCCAGCAGCCGCGGGGCGGGAGGGAACTTTGATACGCAGTATTTT
CASSRGAGGNFDTQYF
>TRBJ2-2|.|.|TRBV12-2
TGTGCAAGTCGGTTTACAGCATTTCACTCCGGGAGTGGGAACACCGGGGAGCTGTTTTTT
CASRFTAFHSGSGNTGELFF